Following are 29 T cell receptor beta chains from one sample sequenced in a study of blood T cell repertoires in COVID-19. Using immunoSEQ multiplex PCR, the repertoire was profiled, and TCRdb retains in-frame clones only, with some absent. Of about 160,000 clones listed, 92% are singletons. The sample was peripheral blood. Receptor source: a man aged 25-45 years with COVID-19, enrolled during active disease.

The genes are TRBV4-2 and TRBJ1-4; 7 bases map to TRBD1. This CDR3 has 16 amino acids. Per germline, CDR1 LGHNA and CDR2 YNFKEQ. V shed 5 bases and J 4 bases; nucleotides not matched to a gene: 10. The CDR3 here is CASSSGTAVINEKLFF. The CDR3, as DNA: TGTGCCAGCAGCTCCGGGACAGCCGTTATTAATGAAAAACTGTTTTTT.

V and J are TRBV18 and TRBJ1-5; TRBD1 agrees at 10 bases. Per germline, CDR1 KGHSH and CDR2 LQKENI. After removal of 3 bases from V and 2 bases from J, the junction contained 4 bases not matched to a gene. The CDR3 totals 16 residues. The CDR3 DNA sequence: TGTGCCAGCTCACCTACCGGGACAGGGGGCAATCAGCCCCAGCATTTT. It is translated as CASSPTGTGGNQPQHF.

The CDR3 sequence: CASTHGTAAEAFF. As DNA, the CDR3 is TGCGCCAGCACCCACGGGACTGCGGCTGAAGCTTTCTTT. The chain carries TRBV5-1 and TRBJ1-1; tentatively, D is TRBD1 (5 bases). Looked up from germline, CDR1 is SGHRS and CDR2 is YFSETQ. V lost 6 bases to trimming and J lost 6 bases, with 15 bases between them. The CDR3 runs 13 residues.

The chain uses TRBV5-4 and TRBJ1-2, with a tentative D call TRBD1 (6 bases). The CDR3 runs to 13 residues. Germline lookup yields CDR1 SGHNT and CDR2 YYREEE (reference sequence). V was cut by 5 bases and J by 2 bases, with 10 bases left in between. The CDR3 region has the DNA TGTGCCAGCAGTCCAACAGGGAACTATGGCTACACCTTC. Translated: CASSPTGNYGYTF.

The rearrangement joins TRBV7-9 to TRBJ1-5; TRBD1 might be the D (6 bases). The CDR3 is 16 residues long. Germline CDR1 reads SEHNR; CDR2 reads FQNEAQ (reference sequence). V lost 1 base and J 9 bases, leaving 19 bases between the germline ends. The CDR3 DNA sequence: TGTGCCAGCAGCTTAGTGTCGGGCAGGGGAAGTCTGCCCCAGCATTTT. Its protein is CASSLVSGRGSLPQHF.

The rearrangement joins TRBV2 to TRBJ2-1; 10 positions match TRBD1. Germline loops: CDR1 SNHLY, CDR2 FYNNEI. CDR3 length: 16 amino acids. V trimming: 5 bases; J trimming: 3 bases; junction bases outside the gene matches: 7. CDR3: CASSSGTGVGYNEQFF. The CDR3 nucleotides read TGTGCCAGCAGTTCCGGGACAGGGGTAGGCTACAATGAGCAGTTCTTC.

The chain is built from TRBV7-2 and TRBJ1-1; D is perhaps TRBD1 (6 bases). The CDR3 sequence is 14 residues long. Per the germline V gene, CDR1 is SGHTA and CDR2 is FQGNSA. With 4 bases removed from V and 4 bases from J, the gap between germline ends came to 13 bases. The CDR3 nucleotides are TGTGCCAGCAGCTCACAGGGTTTAGGCACTGAAGCTTTCTTT. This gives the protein CASSSQGLGTEAFF.

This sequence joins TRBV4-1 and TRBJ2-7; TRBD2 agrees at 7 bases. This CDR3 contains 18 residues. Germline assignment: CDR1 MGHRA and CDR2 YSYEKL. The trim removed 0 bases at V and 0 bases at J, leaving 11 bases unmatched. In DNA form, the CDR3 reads TGCGCCAGCAGCCAAGAGGATTGGGCAGCGGGGTACTCCTACGAGCAGTACTTC. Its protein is CASSQEDWAAGYSYEQYF.

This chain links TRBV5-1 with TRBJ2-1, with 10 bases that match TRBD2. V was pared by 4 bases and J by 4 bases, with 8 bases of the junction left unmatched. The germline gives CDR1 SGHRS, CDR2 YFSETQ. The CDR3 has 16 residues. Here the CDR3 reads CASSTLAGSFYNEQFF. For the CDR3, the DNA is TGCGCCAGCAGCACACTAGCGGGAAGTTTTTACAATGAGCAGTTCTTC.

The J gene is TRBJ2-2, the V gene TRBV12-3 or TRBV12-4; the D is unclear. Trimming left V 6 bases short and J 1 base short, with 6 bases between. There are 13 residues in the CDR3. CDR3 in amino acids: CASRAQNTGELFF. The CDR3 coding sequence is TGTGCCAGCAGGGCACAGAACACCGGGGAGCTGTTTTTT.

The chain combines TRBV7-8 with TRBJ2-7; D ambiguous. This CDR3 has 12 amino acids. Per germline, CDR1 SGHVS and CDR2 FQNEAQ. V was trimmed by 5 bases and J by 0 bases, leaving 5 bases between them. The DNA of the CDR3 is TGTGCCAGCAGCCTGAGCTCCTACGAGCAGTACTTC. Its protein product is CASSLSSYEQYF.

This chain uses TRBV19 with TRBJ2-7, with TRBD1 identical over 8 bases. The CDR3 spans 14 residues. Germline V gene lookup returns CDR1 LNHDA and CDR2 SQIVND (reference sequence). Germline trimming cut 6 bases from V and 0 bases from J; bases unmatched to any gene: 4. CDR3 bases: TGTGCCAGTAGGCGGACAGGGACCTCCTACGAGCAGTACTTC. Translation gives CASRRTGTSYEQYF. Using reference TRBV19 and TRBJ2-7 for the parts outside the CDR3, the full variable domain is DGGITQSPKYLFRKEGQNVTLSCEQNLNHDAMYWYRQDPGQGLRLIYYSQIVNDFQKGDIAEGYSVSREKKESFPLTVTSAQKNPTAFYLCASRRTGTSYEQYFGPGTRLTVT.

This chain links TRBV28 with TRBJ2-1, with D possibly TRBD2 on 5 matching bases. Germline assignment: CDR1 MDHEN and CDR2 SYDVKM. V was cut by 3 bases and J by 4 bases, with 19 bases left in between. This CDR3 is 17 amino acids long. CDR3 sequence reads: CASSFPPRELTYNEQFF. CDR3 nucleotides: TGTGCCAGCAGTTTTCCCCCTAGGGAGCTAACGTACAATGAGCAGTTCTTC.

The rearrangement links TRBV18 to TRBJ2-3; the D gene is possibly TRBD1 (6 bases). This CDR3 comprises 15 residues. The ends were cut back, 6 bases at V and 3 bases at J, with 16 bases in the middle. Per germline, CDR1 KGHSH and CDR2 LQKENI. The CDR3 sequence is CASSRTALMTDTQYF. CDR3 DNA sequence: TGTGCCAGCTCGCGGACAGCATTAATGACAGATACGCAGTATTTT.

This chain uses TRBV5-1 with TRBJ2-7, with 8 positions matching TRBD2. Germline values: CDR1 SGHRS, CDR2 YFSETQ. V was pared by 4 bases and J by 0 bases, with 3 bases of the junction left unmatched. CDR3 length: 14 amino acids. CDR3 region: CASSQRETSYEQYF. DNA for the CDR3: TGCGCCAGCAGCCAGCGGGAGACCTCCTACGAGCAGTACTTC.

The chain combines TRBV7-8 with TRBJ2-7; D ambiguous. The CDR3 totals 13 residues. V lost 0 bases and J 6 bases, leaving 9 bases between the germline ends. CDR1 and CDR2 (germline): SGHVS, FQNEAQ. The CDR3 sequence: CASSLAANSEQYF. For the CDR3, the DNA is TGTGCCAGCAGCTTAGCGGCCAACAGCGAGCAGTACTTC.

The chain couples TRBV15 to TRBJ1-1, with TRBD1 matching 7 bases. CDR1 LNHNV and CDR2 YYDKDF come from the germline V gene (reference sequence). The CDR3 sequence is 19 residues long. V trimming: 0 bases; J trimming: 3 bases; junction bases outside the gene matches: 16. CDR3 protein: CATSRDLNRGRVGDTEAFF. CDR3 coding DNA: TGTGCCACCAGCAGAGATCTCAACAGGGGCAGGGTCGGAGACACTGAAGCTTTCTTT.

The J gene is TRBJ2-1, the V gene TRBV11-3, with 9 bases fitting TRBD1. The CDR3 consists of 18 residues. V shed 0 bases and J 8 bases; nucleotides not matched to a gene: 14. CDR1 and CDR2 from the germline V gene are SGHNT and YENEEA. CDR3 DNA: TGTGCCAGCAGCTTAGAAAGGAATGGGGGACAGGGTACGTATGAGCAGTTCTTC. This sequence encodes CASSLERNGGQGTYEQFF.

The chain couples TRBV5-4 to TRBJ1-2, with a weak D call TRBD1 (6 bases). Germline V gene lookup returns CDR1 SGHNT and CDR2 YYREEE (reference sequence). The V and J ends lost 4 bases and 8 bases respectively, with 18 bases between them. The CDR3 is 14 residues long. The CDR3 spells CASSLTWATGGYTF. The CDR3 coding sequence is TGTGCCAGCAGCCTCACTTGGGCGACAGGAGGCTACACCTTC.

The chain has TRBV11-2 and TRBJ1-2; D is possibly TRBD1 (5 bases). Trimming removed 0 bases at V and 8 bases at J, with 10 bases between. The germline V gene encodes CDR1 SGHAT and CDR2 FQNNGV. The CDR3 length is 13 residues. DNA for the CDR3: TGTGCCAGCAGCTTAGAATTGGACACCGGCTACACCTTC. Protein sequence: CASSLELDTGYTF. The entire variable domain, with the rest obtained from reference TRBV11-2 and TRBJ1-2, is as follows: EAGVAQSPRYKIIEKRQSVAFWCNPISGHATLYWYQQILGQGPKLLIQFQNNGVVDDSQLPKDRFSAERLKGVDSTLKIQPAKLEDSAVYLCASSLELDTGYTFGSGTRLTVV.

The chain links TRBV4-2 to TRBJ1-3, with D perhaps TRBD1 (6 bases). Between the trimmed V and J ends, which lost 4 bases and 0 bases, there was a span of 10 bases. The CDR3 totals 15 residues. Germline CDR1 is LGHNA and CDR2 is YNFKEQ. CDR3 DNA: TGTGCCAGCAGCCGTGGGGACACCTCTGGAAACACCATATATTTT. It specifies CASSRGDTSGNTIYF.

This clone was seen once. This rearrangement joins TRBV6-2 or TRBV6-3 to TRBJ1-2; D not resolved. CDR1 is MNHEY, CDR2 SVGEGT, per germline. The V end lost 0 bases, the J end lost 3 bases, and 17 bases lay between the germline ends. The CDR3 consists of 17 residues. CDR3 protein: CASSYSRAPKLDYGYTF. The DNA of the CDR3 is TGTGCCAGCAGTTACTCAAGGGCGCCCAAACTAGACTATGGCTACACCTTC.

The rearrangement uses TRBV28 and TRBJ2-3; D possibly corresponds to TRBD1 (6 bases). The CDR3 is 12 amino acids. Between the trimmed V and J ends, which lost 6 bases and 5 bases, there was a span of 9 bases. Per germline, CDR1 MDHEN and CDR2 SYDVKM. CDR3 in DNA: TGTGCCAGCAGATCGACAGGAGATACGCAGTATTTT. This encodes CASRSTGDTQYF.

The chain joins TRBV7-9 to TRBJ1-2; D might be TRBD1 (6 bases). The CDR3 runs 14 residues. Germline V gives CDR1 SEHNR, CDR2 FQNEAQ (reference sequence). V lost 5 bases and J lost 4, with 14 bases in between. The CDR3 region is CASSPPTGIYGYTF. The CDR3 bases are TGTGCCAGCAGCCCACCGACAGGCATCTATGGCTACACCTTC.

In DNA, the CDR3 is TGTGCCACCTCGATTCGACAGGCTTTTGGGACCGGGGAGCTGTTTTTT. Translating it yields CATSIRQAFGTGELFF. The rearrangement links TRBV24-1 to TRBJ2-2, with D possibly being TRBD1 (6 bases). The CDR3 contains 16 residues. V lost 9 bases, J lost 5 bases, and 21 bases lay in between. Germline loops: CDR1 KGHDR, CDR2 SFDVKD.

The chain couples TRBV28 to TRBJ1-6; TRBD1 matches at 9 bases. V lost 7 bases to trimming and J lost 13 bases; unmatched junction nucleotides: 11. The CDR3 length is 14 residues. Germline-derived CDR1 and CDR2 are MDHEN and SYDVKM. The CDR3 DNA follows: TGTGCCAGCAACATACAGGGGGCAGTTTCCCCCCTCCACTTT. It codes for CASNIQGAVSPLHF.

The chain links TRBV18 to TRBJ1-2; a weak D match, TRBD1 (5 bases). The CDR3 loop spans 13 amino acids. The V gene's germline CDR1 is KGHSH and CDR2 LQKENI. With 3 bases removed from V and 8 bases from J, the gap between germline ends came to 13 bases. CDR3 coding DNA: TGTGCCAGCTCACCCGACAGACTGTTGGGCTACACCTTC. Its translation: CASSPDRLLGYTF.

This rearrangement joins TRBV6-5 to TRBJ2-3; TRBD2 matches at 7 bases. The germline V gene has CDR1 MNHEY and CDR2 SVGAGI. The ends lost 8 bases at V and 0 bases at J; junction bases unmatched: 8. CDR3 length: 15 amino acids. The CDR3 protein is CASVKPGGSTDTQYF. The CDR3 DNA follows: TGTGCCAGCGTAAAGCCCGGGGGGAGCACAGATACGCAGTATTTT.

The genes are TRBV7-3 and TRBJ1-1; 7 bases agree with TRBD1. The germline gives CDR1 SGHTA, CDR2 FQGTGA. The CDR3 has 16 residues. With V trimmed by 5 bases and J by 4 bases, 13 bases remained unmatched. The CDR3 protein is CASSPSHRGQSTEAFF. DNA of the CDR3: TGTGCCAGCAGCCCTAGCCACAGGGGACAGAGCACTGAAGCTTTCTTT.